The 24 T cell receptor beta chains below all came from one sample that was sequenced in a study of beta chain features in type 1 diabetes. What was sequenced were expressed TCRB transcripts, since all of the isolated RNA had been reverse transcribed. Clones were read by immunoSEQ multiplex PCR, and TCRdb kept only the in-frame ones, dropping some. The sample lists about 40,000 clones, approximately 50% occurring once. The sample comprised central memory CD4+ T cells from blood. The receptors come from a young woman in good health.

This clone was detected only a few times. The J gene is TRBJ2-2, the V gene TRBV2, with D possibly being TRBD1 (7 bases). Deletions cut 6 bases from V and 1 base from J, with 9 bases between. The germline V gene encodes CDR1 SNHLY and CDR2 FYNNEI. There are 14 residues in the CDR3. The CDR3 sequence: CASRRDRNTGELFF. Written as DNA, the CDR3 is TGTGCCAGCAGGCGGGACAGGAACACCGGGGAGCTGTTTTTT. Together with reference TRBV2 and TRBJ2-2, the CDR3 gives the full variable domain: EPEVTQTPSHQVTQMGQEVILRCVPISNHLYFYWYRQILGQKVEFLVSFYNNEISEKSEIFDDQFSVERPDGSNFTLKIRSTKLEDSAMYFCASRRDRNTGELFFGEGSRLTVL.

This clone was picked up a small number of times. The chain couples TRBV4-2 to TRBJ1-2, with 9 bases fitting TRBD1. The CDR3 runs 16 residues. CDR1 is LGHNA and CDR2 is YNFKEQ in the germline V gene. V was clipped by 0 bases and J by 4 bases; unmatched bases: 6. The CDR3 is CASSQDGTGRVYGYTF. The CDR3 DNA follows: TGTGCCAGCAGCCAAGATGGGACAGGGAGGGTCTATGGCTACACCTTC.

CDR3 in DNA: TGTGCCATCAGTGAGTCGACTGGTTTTGGCGGGGGCACAGATACGCAGTATTTT. Its protein is CAISESTGFGGGTDTQYF. V is TRBV10-3 and J is TRBJ2-3, with a possible D match to TRBD2 (6 bases). Germline V CDR1 and CDR2: ENHRY, SYGVKD. Trimming removed 0 bases from V and 1 base from J, with 17 bases in between. The CDR3 contains 18 residues.

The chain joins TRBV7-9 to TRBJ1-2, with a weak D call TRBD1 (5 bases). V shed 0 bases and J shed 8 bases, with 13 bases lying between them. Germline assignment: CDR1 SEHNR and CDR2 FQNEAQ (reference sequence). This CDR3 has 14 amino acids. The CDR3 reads CASSLAGVSWGYTF. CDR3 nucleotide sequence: TGTGCCAGCAGCTTAGCAGGGGTTTCTTGGGGCTACACCTTC.

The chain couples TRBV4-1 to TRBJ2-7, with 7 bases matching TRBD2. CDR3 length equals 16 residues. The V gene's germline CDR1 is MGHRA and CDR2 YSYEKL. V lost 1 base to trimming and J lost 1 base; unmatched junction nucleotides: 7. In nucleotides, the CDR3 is TGCGCCAGCAGCCAAGGCCTTAGCGGGTCTTCCTACGAGCAGTACTTC. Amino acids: CASSQGLSGSSYEQYF.

Here the CDR3 reads CASSETRPGQGGRYTF. The CDR3 DNA follows: TGTGCCAGCAGTGAAACACGACCGGGACAGGGAGGTCGCTACACCTTC. The chain uses TRBV2 and TRBJ1-2; TRBD1 agrees at 9 bases. Germline trimming cut 2 bases from V and 9 bases from J; bases unmatched to any gene: 13. The CDR3 consists of 16 residues. Germline V CDR1 and CDR2: SNHLY, FYNNEI. Together with reference TRBV2 and TRBJ1-2, the CDR3 gives the full variable domain: EPEVTQTPSHQVTQMGQEVILRCVPISNHLYFYWYRQILGQKVEFLVSFYNNEISEKSEIFDDQFSVERPDGSNFTLKIRSTKLEDSAMYFCASSETRPGQGGRYTFGSGTRLTVV.

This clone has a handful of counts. CDR3 in amino acids: CAWSVFRQVTF. The DNA of the CDR3 is TGTGCCTGGAGTGTATTCCGACAGGTTACCTTC. The gene calls are TRBV30 and TRBJ1-2; perhaps TRBD1 as D (6 bases). Germline V gene sequence: CDR1 GTSNPN, CDR2 SVGIG (reference sequence). The germline V and J ends were trimmed by 0 bases and 14 bases, with 13 bases remaining between them. The CDR3 runs to 11 residues.

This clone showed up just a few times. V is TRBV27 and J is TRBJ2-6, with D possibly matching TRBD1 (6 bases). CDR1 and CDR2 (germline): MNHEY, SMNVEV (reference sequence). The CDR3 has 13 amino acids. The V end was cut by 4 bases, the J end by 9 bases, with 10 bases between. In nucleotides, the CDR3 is TGTGCCAGCAGTTATCGACAGGACAACGTCCTGACTTTC. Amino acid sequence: CASSYRQDNVLTF.

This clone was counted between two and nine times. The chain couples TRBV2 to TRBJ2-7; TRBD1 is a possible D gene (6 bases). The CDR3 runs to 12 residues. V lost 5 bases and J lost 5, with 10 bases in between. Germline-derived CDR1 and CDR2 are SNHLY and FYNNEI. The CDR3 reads CASSTGFDEQYF. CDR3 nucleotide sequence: TGTGCCAGCAGTACAGGGTTTGACGAGCAGTACTTC.

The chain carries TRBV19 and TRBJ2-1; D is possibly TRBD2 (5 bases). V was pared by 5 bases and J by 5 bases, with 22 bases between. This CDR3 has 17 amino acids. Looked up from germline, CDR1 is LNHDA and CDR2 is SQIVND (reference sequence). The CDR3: CASSAPGLNLGNNEQFF. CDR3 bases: TGTGCCAGTAGTGCCCCCGGACTCAACCTGGGAAACAATGAGCAGTTCTTC.

CDR3 in DNA: TGTGCCAGCAGGTTGAGTACTAGCGGGAGGAAGGTAGATACGCAGTATTTT. As protein: CASRLSTSGRKVDTQYF. The V call is TRBV7-9, the J call TRBJ2-3; TRBD2 agrees at 12 bases. Germline-derived CDR1 and CDR2 are SEHNR and FQNEAQ (reference sequence). This CDR3 has 17 amino acids. V shed 6 bases, J shed 5 bases, and the junction held 12 bases outside the gene matches.

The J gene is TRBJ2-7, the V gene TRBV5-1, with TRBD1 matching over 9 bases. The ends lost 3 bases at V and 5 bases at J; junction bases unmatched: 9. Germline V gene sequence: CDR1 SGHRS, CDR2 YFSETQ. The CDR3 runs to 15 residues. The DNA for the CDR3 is TGCGCCAGCAGCTACTGGACAGGGGATTTCGACGAGCAGTACTTC. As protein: CASSYWTGDFDEQYF.

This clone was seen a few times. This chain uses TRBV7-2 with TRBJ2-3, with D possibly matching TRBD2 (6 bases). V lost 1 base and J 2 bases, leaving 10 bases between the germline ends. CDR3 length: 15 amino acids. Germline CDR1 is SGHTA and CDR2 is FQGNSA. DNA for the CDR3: TGTGCCAGCAGCTTAGGCGGAGGGGACACAGATACGCAGTATTTT. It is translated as CASSLGGGDTDTQYF.

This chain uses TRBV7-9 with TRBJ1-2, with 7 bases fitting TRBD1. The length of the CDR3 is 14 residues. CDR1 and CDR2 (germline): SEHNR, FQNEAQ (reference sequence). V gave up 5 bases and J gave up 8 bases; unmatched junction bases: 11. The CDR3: CASSTDDRVPGYTF. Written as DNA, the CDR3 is TGTGCCAGCAGCACCGATGACAGGGTACCCGGCTACACCTTC.

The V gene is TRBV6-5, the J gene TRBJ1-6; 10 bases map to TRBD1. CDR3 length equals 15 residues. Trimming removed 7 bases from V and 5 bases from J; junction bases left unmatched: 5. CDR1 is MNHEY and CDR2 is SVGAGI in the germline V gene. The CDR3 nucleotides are TGTGCCAGCAAGGGGGGGACAGGGGATAATTCACCCCTCCACTTT. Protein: CASKGGTGDNSPLHF.

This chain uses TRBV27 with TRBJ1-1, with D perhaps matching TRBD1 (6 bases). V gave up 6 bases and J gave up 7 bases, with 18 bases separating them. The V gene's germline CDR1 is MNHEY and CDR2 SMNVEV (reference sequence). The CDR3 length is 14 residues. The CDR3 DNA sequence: TGTGCCAGCAGCCCCCAAACAGGGTTTCTTGAAGCTTTCTTT. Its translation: CASSPQTGFLEAFF.

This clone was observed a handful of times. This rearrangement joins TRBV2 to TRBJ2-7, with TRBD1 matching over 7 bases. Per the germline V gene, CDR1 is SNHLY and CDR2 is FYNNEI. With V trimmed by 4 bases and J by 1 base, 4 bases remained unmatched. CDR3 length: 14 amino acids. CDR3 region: CASSGQGDSYEQYF. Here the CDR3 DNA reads TGTGCCAGCAGTGGACAGGGCGATTCCTACGAGCAGTACTTC.

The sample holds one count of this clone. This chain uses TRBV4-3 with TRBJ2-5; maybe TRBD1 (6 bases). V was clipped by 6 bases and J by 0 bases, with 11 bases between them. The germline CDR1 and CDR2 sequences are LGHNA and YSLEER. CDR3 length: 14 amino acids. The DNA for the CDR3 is TGCGCCAGCAGTCGACAGGAGTACCAAGAGACCCAGTACTTC. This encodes CASSRQEYQETQYF.

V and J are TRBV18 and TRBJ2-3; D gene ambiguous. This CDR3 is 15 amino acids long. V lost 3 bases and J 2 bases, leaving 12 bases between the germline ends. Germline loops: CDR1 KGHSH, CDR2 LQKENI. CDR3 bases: TGTGCCAGCTCACCGTCCACTCGATACACAGATACGCAGTATTTT. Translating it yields CASSPSTRYTDTQYF.

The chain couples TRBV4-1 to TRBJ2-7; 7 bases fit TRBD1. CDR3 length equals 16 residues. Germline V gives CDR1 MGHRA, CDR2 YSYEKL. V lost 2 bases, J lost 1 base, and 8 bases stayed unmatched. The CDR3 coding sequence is TGCGCCAGCAGCCAAATCATCATGACAGGGTCCTACGAGCAGTACTTC. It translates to CASSQIIMTGSYEQYF.

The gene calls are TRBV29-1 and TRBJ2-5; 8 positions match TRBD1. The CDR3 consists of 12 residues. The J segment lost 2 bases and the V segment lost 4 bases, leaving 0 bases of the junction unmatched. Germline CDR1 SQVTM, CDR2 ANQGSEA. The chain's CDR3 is CSVGQGQETQYF. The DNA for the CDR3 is TGCAGCGTTGGACAGGGGCAAGAGACCCAGTACTTC.

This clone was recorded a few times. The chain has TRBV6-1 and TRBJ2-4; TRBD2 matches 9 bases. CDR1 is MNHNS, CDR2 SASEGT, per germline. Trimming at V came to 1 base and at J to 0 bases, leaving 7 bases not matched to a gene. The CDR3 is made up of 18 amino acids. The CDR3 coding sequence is TGTGCCAGCAGTGAAGTGTTTAGCGGGGGACTAGCCAAAAACATTCAGTACTTC. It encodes CASSEVFSGGLAKNIQYF.

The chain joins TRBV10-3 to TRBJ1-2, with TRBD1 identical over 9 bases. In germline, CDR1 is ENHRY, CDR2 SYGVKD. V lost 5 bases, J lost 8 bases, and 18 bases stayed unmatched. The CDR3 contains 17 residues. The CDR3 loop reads CAISPDTTLGQGNGYTF. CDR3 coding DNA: TGTGCCATCAGTCCGGATACTACCCTCGGACAGGGGAACGGCTACACCTTC.

DNA of the CDR3: TGTGCCAGCAGCTTAAGACTAGCGGGAGACGGCTCCTACAATGAGCAGTTCTTC. This codes for CASSLRLAGDGSYNEQFF. V gene TRBV11-2 combines with J gene TRBJ2-1; TRBD2 aligns across 12 bases. Looked up from germline, CDR1 is SGHAT and CDR2 is FQNNGV. The CDR3 is 18 residues long. With 2 bases clipped from V and 0 bases from J, the junction kept 5 bases outside the gene matches.